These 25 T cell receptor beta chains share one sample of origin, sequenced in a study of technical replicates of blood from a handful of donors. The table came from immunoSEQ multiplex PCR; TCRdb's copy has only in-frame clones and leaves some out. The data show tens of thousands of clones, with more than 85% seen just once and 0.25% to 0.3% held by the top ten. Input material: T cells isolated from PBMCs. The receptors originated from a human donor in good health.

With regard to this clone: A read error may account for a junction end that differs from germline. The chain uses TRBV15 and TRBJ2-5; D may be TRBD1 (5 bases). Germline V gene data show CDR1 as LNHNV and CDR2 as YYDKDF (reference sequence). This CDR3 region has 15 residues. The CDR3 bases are TGTGCCACCAGCAAGGGGCGTACTCCCCAAGAGGCCCAGTACTTC. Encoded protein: CATSKGRTPQEAQYF.

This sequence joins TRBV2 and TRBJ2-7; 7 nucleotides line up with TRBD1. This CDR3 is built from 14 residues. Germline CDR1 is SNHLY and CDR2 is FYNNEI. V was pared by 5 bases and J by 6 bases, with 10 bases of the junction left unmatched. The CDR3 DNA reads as TGTGCCAGCAGTTTTGACGACAGGGATAGCGAGCAGTACTTC. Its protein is CASSFDDRDSEQYF.

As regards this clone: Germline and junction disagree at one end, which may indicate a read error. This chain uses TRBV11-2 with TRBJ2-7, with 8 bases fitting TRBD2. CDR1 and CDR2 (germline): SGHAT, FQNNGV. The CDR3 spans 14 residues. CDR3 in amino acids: CASSLAGSLGEQYF. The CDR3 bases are TGTGCCAGCAGTTTAGCGGGGTCGTTGGGCGAGCAGTACTTC.

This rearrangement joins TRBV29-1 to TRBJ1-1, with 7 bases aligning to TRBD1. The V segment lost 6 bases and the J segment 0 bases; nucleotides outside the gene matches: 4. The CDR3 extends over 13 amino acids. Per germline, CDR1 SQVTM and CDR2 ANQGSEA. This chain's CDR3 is CSVQTGMNTEAFF. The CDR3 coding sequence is TGCAGCGTACAGACAGGGATGAACACTGAAGCTTTCTTT.

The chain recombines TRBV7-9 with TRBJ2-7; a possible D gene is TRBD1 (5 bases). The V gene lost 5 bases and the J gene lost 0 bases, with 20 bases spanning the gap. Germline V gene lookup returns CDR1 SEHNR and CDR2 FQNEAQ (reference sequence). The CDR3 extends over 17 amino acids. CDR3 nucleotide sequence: TGTGCCAGCAGCCCGGGCCCTGGGGCTTCAAGCTCCTACGAGCAGTACTTC. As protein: CASSPGPGASSSYEQYF.

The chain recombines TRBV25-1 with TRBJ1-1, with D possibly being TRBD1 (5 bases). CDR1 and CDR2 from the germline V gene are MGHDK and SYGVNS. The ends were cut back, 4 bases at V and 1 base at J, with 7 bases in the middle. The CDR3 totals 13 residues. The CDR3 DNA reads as TGTGCCAGCAGTGGGGGCACGAACACTGAAGCTTTCTTT. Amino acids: CASSGGTNTEAFF.

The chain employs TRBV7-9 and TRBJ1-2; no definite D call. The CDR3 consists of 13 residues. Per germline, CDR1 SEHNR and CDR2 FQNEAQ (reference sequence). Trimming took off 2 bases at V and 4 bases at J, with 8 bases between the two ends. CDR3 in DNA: TGTGCCAGCAGCTTATCCAGGTTCTATGGCTACACCTTC. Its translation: CASSLSRFYGYTF.

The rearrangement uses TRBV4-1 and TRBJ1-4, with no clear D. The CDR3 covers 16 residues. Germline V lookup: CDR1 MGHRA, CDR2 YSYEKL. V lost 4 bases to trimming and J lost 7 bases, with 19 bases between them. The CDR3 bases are TGCGCCAGCAGCCTAGGCCCGGCTACCCGGGGTGAAAAACTGTTTTTT. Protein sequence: CASSLGPATRGEKLFF.

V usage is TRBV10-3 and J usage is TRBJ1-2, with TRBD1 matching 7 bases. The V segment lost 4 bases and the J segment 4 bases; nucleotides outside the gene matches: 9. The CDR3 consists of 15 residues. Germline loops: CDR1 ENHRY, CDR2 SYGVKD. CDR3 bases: TGTGCCATCAGTGGAACAGGGGACTTATTCTATGGCTACACCTTC. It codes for CAISGTGDLFYGYTF.

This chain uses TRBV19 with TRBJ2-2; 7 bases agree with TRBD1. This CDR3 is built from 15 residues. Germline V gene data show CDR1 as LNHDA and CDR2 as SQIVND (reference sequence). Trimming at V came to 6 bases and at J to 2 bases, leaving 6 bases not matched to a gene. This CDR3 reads CASRNWDRNTGELFF. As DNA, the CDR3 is TGTGCCAGTAGGAACTGGGACAGAAACACCGGGGAGCTGTTTTTT.

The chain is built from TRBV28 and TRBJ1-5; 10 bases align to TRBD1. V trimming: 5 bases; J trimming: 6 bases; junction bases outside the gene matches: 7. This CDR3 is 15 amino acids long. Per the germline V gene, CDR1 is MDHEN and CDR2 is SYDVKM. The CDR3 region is CASSLGQGNGQPQHF. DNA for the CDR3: TGTGCCAGCAGTCTGGGACAGGGGAACGGTCAGCCCCAGCATTTT.

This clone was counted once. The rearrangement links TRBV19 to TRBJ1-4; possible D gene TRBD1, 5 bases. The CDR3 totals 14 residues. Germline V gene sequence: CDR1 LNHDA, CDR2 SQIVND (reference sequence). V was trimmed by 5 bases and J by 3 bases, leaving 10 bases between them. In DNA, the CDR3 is TGTGCCAGTAGTCCTCGGGGGGCTAATGAAAAACTGTTTTTT. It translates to CASSPRGANEKLFF. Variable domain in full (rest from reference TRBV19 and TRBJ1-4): DGGITQSPKYLFRKEGQNVTLSCEQNLNHDAMYWYRQDPGQGLRLIYYSQIVNDFQKGDIAEGYSVSREKKESFPLTVTSAQKNPTAFYLCASSPRGANEKLFFGSGTQLSVL.

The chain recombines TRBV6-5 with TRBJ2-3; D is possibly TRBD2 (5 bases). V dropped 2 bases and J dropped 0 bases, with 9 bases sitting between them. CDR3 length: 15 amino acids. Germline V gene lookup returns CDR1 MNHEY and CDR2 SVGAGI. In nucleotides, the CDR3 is TGTGCCAGCAGTTACGTAGGCGGGAGCACAGATACGCAGTATTTT. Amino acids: CASSYVGGSTDTQYF.

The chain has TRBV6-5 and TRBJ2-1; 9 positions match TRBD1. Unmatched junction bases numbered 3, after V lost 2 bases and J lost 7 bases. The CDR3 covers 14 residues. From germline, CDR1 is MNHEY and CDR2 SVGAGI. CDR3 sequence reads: CASSYGGQGNEQFF. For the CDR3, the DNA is TGTGCCAGCAGTTACGGAGGACAGGGGAATGAGCAGTTCTTC.

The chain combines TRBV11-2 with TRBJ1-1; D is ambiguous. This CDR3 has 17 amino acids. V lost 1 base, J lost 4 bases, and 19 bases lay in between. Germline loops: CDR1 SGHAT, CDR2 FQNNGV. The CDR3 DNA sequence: TGTGCCAGCAGCTTAGTAATTGGAGGGAGTAGGAGCACTGAAGCTTTCTTT. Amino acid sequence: CASSLVIGGSRSTEAFF.

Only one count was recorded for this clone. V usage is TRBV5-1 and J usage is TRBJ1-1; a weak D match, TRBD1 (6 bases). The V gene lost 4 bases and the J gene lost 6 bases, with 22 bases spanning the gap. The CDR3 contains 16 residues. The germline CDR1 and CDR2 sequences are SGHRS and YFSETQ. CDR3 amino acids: CASSMEPLGARAEAFF. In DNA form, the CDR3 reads TGCGCCAGCAGCATGGAACCGTTGGGGGCAAGGGCTGAAGCTTTCTTT.

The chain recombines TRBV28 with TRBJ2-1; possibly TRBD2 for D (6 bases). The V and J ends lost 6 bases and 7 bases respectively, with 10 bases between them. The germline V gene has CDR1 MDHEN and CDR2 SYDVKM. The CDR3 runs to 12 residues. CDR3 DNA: TGTGCCAGCAGGGACTACGTGAATGAGCAGTTCTTC. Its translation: CASRDYVNEQFF.

CDR3 in DNA: TGTGCCAGCAGCGTGCCGCAGTTCGGGACTAGACAATACAATGAGCAGTTCTTC. Protein sequence: CASSVPQFGTRQYNEQFF. V and J are TRBV11-3 and TRBJ2-1, with 8 bases lining up with TRBD2. The V segment lost 5 bases and the J segment 4 bases; nucleotides outside the gene matches: 16. This CDR3 spans 18 amino acids. Germline CDR1 and CDR2: SGHNT and YENEEA.

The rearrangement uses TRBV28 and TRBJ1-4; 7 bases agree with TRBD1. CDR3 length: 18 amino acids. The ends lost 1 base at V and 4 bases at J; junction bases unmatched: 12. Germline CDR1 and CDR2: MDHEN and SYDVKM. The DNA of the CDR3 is TGTGCCAGCAGTTTATTCGGTGACGAGTACAGGGGTAATGAAAAACTGTTTTTT. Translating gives CASSLFGDEYRGNEKLFF.

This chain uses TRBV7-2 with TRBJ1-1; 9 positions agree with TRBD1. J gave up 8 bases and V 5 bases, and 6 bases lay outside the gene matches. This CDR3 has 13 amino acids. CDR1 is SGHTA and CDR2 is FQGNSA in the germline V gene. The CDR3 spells CASSAGTGREAFF. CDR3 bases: TGTGCCAGCAGCGCCGGGACAGGGCGCGAAGCTTTCTTT.

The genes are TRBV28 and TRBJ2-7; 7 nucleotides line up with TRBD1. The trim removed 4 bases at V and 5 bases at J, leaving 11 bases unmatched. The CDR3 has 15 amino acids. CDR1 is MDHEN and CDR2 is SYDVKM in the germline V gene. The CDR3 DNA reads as TGTGCCAGCAGTTCCCCTCTCGACAGGGCCCACGAGCAGTACTTC. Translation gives CASSSPLDRAHEQYF. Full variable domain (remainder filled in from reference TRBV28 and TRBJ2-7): DVKVTQSSRYLVKRTGEKVFLECVQDMDHENMFWYRQDPGLGLRLIYFSYDVKMKEKGDIPEGYSVSREKKERFSLILESASTNQTSMYLCASSSPLDRAHEQYFGPGTRLTVT.

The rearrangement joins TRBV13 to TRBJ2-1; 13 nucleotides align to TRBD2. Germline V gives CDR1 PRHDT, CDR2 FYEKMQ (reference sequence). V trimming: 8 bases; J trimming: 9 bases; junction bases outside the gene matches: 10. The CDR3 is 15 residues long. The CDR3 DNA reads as TGTGCCAGCGCCCGGACTAGCGGGAGATCTAGTGAGCAGTTCTTC. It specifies CASARTSGRSSEQFF.

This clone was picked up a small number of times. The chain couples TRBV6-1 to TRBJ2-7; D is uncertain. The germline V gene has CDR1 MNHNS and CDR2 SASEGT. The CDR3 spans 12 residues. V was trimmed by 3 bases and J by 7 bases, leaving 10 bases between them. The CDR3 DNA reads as TGTGCCAGCAGTGATGTTGCGCGTGAGCAGTACTTC. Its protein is CASSDVAREQYF.

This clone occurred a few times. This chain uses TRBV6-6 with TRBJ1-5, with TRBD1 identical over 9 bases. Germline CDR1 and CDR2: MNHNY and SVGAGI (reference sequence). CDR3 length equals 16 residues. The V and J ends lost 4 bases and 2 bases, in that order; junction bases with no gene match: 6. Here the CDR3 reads CASSSRQGGGNQPQHF. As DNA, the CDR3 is TGTGCCAGCAGTTCCAGACAGGGGGGGGGCAATCAGCCCCAGCATTTT.

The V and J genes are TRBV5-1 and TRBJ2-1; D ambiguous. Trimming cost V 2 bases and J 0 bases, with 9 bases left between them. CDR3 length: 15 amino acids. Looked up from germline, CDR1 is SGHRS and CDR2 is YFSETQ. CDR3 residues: CASSLVLSSYNEQFF. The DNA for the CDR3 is TGCGCCAGCAGCTTAGTTTTGAGCTCCTACAATGAGCAGTTCTTC.